This T cell receptor beta chain was observed in a study of blood T cell repertoires in COVID-19. On the study more broadly: COVID-19 samples collected from the United States, Italy and Spain covered acute and convalescent phases. PBMCs, B-cell-depleted T cells, or T cells were the source of the cDNA or gDNA that made up the material.

This CDR3 comprises 13 residues. Trimming left V 6 bases short and J 1 base short, with 11 bases between. CDR1 is SGHNT, CDR2 YYREEE, per germline (reference sequence). Study processing details: Counts of nucleated cells, estimated from reference gene primer amplification, were obtained. Assay: immunoSEQ multiplex PCR; the TCRdb copy retains only in-frame clones and omits some. The DNA was the basis for D and trimming; V, J and clone size are from that table. The sample holds tens of thousands of clones, about 90% seen once. The V and J genes are TRBV5-4 and TRBJ2-7; a possible D gene is TRBD2 (6 bases). The source material was peripheral blood. The clonotype comes from a human donor in a cohort sampled during active COVID-19. CDR3 in amino acids: CASTPGGSYEQYF. CDR3 DNA: TGTGCCAGCACCCCTGGGGGGTCCTACGAGCAGTACTTC.